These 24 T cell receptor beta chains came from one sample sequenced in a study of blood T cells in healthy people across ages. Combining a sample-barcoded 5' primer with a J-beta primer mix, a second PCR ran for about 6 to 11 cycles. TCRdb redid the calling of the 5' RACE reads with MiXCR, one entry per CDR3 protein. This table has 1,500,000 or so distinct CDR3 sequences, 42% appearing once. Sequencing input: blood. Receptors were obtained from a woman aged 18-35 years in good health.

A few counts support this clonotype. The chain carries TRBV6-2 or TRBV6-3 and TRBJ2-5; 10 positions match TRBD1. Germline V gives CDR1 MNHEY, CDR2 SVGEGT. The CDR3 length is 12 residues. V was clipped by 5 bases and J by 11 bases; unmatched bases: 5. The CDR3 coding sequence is TGTGCCAGCAGTAGGGACAGGGGTAAGCAGTACTTC. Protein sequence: CASSRDRGKQYF.

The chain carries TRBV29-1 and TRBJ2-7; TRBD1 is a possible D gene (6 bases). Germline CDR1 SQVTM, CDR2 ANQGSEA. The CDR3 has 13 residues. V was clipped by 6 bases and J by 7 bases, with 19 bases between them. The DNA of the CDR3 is TGCAGCGTAGTAAGAGACAGGCCCAATGAGCAGTACTTC. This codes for CSVVRDRPNEQYF.

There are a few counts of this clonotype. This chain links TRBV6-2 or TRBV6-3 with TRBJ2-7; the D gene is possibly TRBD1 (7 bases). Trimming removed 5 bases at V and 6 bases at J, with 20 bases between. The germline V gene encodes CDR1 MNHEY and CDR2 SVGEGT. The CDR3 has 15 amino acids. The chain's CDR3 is CASSPVRGGGLEQYF. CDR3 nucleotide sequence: TGTGCCAGCAGTCCTGTACGAGGAGGGGGCCTCGAGCAGTACTTC.

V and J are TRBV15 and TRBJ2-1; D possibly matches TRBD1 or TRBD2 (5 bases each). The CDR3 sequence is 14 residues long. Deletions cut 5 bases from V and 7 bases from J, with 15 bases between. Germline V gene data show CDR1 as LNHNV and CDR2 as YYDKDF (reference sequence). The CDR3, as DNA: TGTGCCACCAGCCGGGGCGTCATTGGGAATGAGCAGTTCTTC. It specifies CATSRGVIGNEQFF.

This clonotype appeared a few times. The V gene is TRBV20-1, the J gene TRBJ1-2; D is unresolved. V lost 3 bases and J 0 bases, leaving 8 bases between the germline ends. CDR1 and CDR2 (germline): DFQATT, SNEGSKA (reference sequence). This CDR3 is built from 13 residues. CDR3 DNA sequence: TGCAGTGCTAGCCAGATAGCTAACTATGGCTACACCTTC. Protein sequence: CSASQIANYGYTF.

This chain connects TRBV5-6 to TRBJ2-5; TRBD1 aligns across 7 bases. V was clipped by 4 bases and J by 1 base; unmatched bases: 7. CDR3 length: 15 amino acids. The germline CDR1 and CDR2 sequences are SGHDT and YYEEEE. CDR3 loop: CASSRDSPLQETQYF. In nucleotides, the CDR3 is TGTGCCAGCAGCAGGGACAGCCCTCTCCAAGAGACCCAGTACTTC.

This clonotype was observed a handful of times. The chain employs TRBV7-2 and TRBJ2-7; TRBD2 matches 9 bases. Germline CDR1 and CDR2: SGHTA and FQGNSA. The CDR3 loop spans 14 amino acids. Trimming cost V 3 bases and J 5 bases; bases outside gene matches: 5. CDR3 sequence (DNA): TGTGCCAGCAGCTTTAGCGGGGGTTTCGACGAGCAGTACTTC. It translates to CASSFSGGFDEQYF.

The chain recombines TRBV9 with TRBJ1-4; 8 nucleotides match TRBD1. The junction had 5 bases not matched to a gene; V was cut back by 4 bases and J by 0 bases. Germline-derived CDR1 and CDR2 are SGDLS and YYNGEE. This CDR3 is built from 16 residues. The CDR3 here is CASSRGQGATNEKLFF. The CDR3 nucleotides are TGTGCCAGCAGCCGAGGACAGGGAGCAACTAATGAAAAACTGTTTTTT.

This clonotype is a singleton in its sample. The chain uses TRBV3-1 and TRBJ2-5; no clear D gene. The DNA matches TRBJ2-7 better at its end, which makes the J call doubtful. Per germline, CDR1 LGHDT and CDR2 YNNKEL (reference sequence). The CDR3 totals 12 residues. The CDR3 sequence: CASSQAGCEQYF. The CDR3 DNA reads TGTGCCAGCAGCCAAGCGGGTTGCGAGCAGTACTTC.

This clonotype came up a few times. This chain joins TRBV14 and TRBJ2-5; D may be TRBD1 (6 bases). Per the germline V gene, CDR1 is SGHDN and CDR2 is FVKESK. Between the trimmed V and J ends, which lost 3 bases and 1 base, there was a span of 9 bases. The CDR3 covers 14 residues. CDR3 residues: CASSHQGFQETQYF. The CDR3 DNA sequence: TGTGCCAGCAGCCACCAGGGGTTCCAAGAGACCCAGTACTTC.

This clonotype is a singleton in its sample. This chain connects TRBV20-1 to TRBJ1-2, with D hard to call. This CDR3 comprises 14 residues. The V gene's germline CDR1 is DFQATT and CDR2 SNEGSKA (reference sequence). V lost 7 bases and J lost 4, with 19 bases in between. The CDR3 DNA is TGCAGTGTACGTTCAAGGGCGACAAGCTATGGCTACACCTTC. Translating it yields CSVRSRATSYGYTF.

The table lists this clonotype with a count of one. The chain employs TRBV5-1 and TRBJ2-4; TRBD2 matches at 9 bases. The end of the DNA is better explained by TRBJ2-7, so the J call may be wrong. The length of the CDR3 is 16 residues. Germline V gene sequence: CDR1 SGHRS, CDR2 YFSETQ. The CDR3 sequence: CASSLALSGRGYEQYF. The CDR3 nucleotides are TGCGCCAGCAGCTTGGCCCTTAGCGGGAGAGGCTACGAGCAGTACTTC.

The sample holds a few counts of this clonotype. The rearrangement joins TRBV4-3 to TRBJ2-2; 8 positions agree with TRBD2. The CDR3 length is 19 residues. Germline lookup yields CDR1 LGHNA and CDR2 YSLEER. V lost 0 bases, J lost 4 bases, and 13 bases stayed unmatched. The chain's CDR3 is CASSQDSVGTRFATGELFF. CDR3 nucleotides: TGCGCCAGCAGCCAAGATTCGGTGGGGACTAGATTTGCCACCGGGGAGCTGTTTTTT.

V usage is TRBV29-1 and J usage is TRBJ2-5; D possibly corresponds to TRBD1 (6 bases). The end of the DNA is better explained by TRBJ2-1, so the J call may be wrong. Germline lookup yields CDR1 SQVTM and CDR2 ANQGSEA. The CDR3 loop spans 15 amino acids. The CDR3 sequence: CSVTHGTFRQETQFF. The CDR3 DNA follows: TGCAGCGTTACCCATGGGACATTCCGCCAAGAGACCCAGTTCTTC.

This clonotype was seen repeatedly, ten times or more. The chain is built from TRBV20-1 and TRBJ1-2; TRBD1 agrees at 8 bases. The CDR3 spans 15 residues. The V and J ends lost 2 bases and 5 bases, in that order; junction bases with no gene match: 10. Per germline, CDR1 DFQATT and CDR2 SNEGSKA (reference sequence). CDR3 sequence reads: CSARPGVTGAYGYTF. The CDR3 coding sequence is TGCAGTGCTAGACCCGGTGTGACAGGGGCGTATGGCTACACCTTC.

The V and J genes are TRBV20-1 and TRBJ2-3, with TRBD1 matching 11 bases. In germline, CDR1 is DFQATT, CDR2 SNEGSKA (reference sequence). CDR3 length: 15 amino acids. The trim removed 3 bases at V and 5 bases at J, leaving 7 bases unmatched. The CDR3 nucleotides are TGCAGTGCTAGCGGCCCGGGACAGGGGGGAGATACGCAGTATTTT. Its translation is CSASGPGQGGDTQYF.

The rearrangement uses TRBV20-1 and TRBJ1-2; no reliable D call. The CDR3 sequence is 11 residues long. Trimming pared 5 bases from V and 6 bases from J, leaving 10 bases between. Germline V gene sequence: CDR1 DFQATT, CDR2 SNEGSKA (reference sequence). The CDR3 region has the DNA TGCAGTGCTTATGAAACGAATGGCTACACCTTC. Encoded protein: CSAYETNGYTF.

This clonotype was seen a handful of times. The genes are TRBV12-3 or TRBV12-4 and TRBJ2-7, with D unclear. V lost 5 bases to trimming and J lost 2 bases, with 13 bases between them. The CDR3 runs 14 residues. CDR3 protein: CASSLVVAAYEQYF. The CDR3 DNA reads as TGTGCCAGCAGTCTGGTTGTAGCAGCCTACGAGCAGTACTTC.

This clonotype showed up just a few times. This CDR3 is CASRPWGQGSYEQYF. The CDR3 region has the DNA TGTGCCAGCAGGCCGTGGGGTCAGGGCTCCTACGAGCAGTACTTC. This sequence joins TRBV11-2 and TRBJ2-7, with a weak D call TRBD1 (5 bases). The CDR3 spans 15 residues. CDR1 SGHAT and CDR2 FQNNGV come from the germline V gene. With 6 bases removed from V and 0 bases from J, the gap between germline ends came to 15 bases.

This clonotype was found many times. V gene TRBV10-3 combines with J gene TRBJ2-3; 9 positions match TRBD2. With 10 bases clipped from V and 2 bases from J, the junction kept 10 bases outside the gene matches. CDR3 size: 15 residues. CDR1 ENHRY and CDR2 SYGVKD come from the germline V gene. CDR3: CATTLAGLITDTQYF. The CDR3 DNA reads TGTGCCACTACTCTAGCGGGATTAATCACAGATACGCAGTATTTT.

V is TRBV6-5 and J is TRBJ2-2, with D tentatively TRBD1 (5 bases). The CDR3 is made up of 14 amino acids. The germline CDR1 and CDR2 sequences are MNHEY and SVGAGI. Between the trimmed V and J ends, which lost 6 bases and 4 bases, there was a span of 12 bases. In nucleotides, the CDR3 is TGTGCCAGCAGGAATACAGGTTCCACCGGGGAGCTGTTTTTT. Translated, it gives CASRNTGSTGELFF.

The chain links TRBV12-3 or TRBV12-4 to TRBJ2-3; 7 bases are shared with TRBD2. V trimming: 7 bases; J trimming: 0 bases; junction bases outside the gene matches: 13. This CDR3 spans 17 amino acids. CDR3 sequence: CASTRFGGGISTDTQYF. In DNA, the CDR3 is TGTGCCAGCACCCGGTTTGGGGGGGGGATAAGCACAGATACGCAGTATTTT.

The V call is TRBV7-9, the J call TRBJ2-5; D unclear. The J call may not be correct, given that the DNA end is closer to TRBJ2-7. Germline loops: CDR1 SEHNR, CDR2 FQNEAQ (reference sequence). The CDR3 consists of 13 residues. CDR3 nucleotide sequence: TGTGCCAGCAGCTCCCGTGGCCCAAGCGAGCAGTACTTC. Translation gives CASSSRGPSEQYF.

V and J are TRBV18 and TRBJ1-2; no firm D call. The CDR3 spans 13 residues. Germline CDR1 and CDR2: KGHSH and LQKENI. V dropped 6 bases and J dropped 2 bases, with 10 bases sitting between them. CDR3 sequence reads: CASSESLNYGYTF. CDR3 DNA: TGTGCCAGCTCTGAAAGCTTAAACTATGGCTACACCTTC.